Shown below are 27 T cell receptor beta chains from a single sample sequenced in a study of blood T cell repertoires in COVID-19. The repertoire was sequenced with immunoSEQ multiplex PCR; TCRdb's copy has only in-frame clones and lacks some. The table lists fewer than 70,000 clones, 85% to 90% of them singletons. Sequencing was performed on peripheral blood. All receptors come from a man in his forties or fifties with acute or convalescent COVID-19.

Only a few counts were recorded for this clone. The chain employs TRBV20-1 and TRBJ2-4; D not resolved. Trimming shortened V by 3 bases and J by 6 bases, and 15 bases separated the two germline ends. CDR3 size: 14 residues. Germline CDR1 is DFQATT and CDR2 is SNEGSKA (reference sequence). The DNA for the CDR3 is TGCAGTGCTAGTGGATTCGGGTTAGGAAACATTCAGTACTTC. Protein: CSASGFGLGNIQYF.

V gene TRBV7-8 combines with J gene TRBJ2-1; D possibly corresponds to TRBD2 (6 bases). V was clipped by 5 bases and J by 9 bases, with 17 bases between them. From germline, CDR1 is SGHVS and CDR2 FQNEAQ. The CDR3 has 14 residues. The CDR3 reads CASSPTGVMGEQFF. In DNA, the CDR3 is TGTGCCAGCAGCCCCACGGGGGTGATGGGTGAGCAGTTCTTC. Using reference TRBV7-8 and TRBJ2-1 for the parts outside the CDR3, the full variable domain is GAGVSQSPRYKVAKRGQDVALRCDPISGHVSLFWYQQALGQGPEFLTYFQNEAQLDKSGLPSDRFFAERPEGSVSTLKIQRTQQEDSAVYLCASSPTGVMGEQFFGPGTRLTVL.

J is TRBJ1-2 and V is TRBV7-9; D is uncertain. Germline V gene sequence: CDR1 SEHNR, CDR2 FQNEAQ (reference sequence). The CDR3 length is 15 residues. Trimming took off 0 bases at V and 5 bases at J, with 13 bases between the two ends. CDR3 region: CASSLARGETYGYTF. CDR3 nucleotide sequence: TGTGCCAGCAGCTTAGCGCGCGGGGAAACTTATGGCTACACCTTC.

The chain is built from TRBV4-1 and TRBJ2-1; tentatively, D is TRBD2 (6 bases). Germline CDR1 and CDR2: MGHRA and YSYEKL. V was cut by 4 bases and J by 9 bases, with 22 bases left in between. The CDR3 has 16 amino acids. The CDR3 is CASSPAGSGTRLEQFF. The CDR3 nucleotides are TGCGCCAGCAGCCCCGCGGGTAGCGGCACACGACTTGAGCAGTTCTTC.

The chain has TRBV6-1 and TRBJ2-1, with a possible D match to TRBD1 (7 bases). This CDR3 is built from 15 residues. Germline V CDR1 and CDR2: MNHNS, SASEGT. V was shortened by 3 bases and J by 4 bases, with 13 bases between the two germline ends. The CDR3: CASSDGGGGYNEQFF. The CDR3 DNA is TGTGCCAGCAGTGACGGAGGGGGCGGGTACAATGAGCAGTTCTTC.

This clone appeared once. This chain connects TRBV5-1 to TRBJ2-2; TRBD2 matches 14 bases. This CDR3 has 17 amino acids. The ends lost 4 bases at V and 8 bases at J; junction bases unmatched: 10. Germline V gene lookup returns CDR1 SGHRS and CDR2 YFSETQ. The CDR3 here is CASSAGGTSGSAGELFF. CDR3 DNA sequence: TGCGCCAGCAGCGCCGGTGGGACTAGCGGGAGTGCTGGGGAGCTGTTTTTT.

The chain links TRBV29-1 to TRBJ2-7; TRBD1 matches at 7 bases. Germline lookup yields CDR1 SQVTM and CDR2 ANQGSEA. This CDR3 region has 12 residues. V lost 6 bases to trimming and J lost 2 bases; unmatched junction nucleotides: 4. The CDR3 sequence: CSVAGTAYEQYF. DNA for the CDR3: TGCAGCGTAGCAGGGACAGCCTACGAGCAGTACTTC.

This rearrangement joins TRBV5-1 to TRBJ2-1; TRBD1 agrees at 9 bases. The V segment lost 0 bases and the J segment 7 bases; nucleotides outside the gene matches: 8. The germline V gene has CDR1 SGHRS and CDR2 YFSETQ. The CDR3 totals 16 residues. CDR3 sequence reads: CASSLAAGTGMNEQFF. As DNA, the CDR3 is TGCGCCAGCAGCTTGGCCGCCGGGACAGGGATGAATGAGCAGTTCTTC.

The chain combines TRBV5-1 with TRBJ1-1, with TRBD1 matching over 7 bases. In germline, CDR1 is SGHRS, CDR2 YFSETQ. The CDR3 runs 15 residues. V was pared by 6 bases and J by 0 bases, with 8 bases of the junction left unmatched. CDR3 loop: CASTRGDGMNTEAFF. DNA for the CDR3: TGCGCCAGCACCAGGGGGGACGGCATGAACACTGAAGCTTTCTTT.

The rearrangement links TRBV19 to TRBJ2-1; 7 positions agree with TRBD2. Germline trimming cut 4 bases from V and 1 base from J; bases unmatched to any gene: 7. Per germline, CDR1 LNHDA and CDR2 SQIVND (reference sequence). The CDR3 length is 16 residues. The chain's CDR3 is CASSSVAGRSYNEQFF. Here the CDR3 DNA reads TGTGCCAGTAGTAGCGTAGCGGGCCGGTCCTACAATGAGCAGTTCTTC. Combining the CDR3 with reference TRBV19 and TRBJ2-1 gives the whole variable domain DGGITQSPKYLFRKEGQNVTLSCEQNLNHDAMYWYRQDPGQGLRLIYYSQIVNDFQKGDIAEGYSVSREKKESFPLTVTSAQKNPTAFYLCASSSVAGRSYNEQFFGPGTRLTVL.

The chain carries TRBV19 and TRBJ2-2; D is possibly TRBD1 (7 bases). The V and J ends lost 6 bases and 4 bases respectively, with 15 bases between them. The CDR3 totals 15 residues. Per the germline V gene, CDR1 is LNHDA and CDR2 is SQIVND (reference sequence). CDR3 amino acids: CASRRRGQSTGELFF. CDR3 sequence (DNA): TGTGCCAGTAGGAGGAGGGGGCAGAGCACCGGGGAGCTGTTTTTT.

This clone is a singleton in its sample. This rearrangement joins TRBV5-1 to TRBJ1-1, with 8 bases matching TRBD1. V trimming: 1 base; J trimming: 5 bases; junction bases outside the gene matches: 4. The CDR3 runs to 14 residues. Germline CDR1 is SGHRS and CDR2 is YFSETQ. This chain's CDR3 is CASSLQTGGTEAFF. The CDR3, as DNA: TGCGCCAGCAGCTTGCAAACAGGGGGGACTGAAGCTTTCTTT.

The chain joins TRBV19 to TRBJ2-5; 7 nucleotides line up with TRBD1. CDR1 LNHDA and CDR2 SQIVND come from the germline V gene (reference sequence). V lost 5 bases and J lost 5; bases outside the gene matches: 8. The CDR3 sequence is 14 residues long. In DNA, the CDR3 is TGTGCCAGTAGTGACCAACAGGGGTTCGAGACCCAGTACTTC. This translates into CASSDQQGFETQYF.

V usage is TRBV30 and J usage is TRBJ2-3; TRBD2 aligns across 10 bases. This CDR3 is built from 15 residues. Trimming took 4 bases from V and 1 from J; bases not matched to a gene: 5. The V gene's germline CDR1 is GTSNPN and CDR2 SVGIG (reference sequence). The CDR3 reads CAWTEGTSGTDTQYF. The CDR3 DNA sequence: TGTGCCTGGACCGAGGGGACTAGCGGCACAGATACGCAGTATTTT.

The chain uses TRBV28 and TRBJ1-2, with TRBD1 matching over 9 bases. The germline V gene has CDR1 MDHEN and CDR2 SYDVKM. Trimming removed 1 base from V and 4 bases from J; junction bases left unmatched: 4. This CDR3 contains 15 residues. The CDR3 protein is CASSLLGTGTYGYTF. The CDR3 DNA follows: TGTGCCAGCAGTTTATTGGGGACAGGGACCTATGGCTACACCTTC.

This clone was observed a handful of times. V usage is TRBV3-1 (or the pseudogene TRBV3-2) and J usage is TRBJ2-3, with D perhaps matching TRBD2 (6 bases). The ends were cut back, 2 bases at V and 3 bases at J, with 15 bases in the middle. CDR1 LGHDT and CDR2 YNNKEL come from the germline V gene (reference sequence). The CDR3 has 16 residues. The chain's CDR3 is CASSQRVGGGTDTQYF. CDR3 bases: TGTGCCAGCAGCCAAAGGGTGGGAGGAGGGACAGATACGCAGTATTTT.

This sequence joins TRBV7-2 and TRBJ2-6; a possible D gene is TRBD2 (6 bases). Germline V lookup: CDR1 SGHTA, CDR2 FQGNSA. The V gene lost 0 bases and the J gene lost 2 bases, with 11 bases spanning the gap. This CDR3 has 17 residues. The CDR3 nucleotides are TGTGCCAGCAGCTTAGCGGGAGGAGGGGCTGGGGCCAACGTCCTGACTTTC. It translates to CASSLAGGGAGANVLTF.

This clone has a single count. The V and J genes are TRBV19 and TRBJ2-6, with 8 bases lining up with TRBD1. Germline CDR1 reads LNHDA; CDR2 reads SQIVND (reference sequence). The CDR3 has 17 residues. Trimming removed 6 bases from V and 0 bases from J; junction bases left unmatched: 7. DNA of the CDR3: TGTGCCAGTAGGCCGACAGGGGTTCGCTCTGGGGCCAACGTCCTGACTTTC. Protein: CASRPTGVRSGANVLTF.

This clone appeared a few times. V usage is TRBV9 and J usage is TRBJ2-1; TRBD2 is a possible D gene (6 bases). The V end lost 3 bases, the J end lost 1 base, and 11 bases lay between the germline ends. The germline V gene encodes CDR1 SGDLS and CDR2 YYNGEE. The CDR3 length is 15 residues. CDR3 protein: CASSASGLSYNEQFF. The DNA for the CDR3 is TGTGCCAGCAGCGCTTCGGGACTTTCCTACAATGAGCAGTTCTTC.

The chain joins TRBV28 to TRBJ1-5, with 11 bases fitting TRBD1. The germline V gene has CDR1 MDHEN and CDR2 SYDVKM. Losses at the gene ends were 4 bases for V and 0 bases for J; bases not matched to a gene: 11. CDR3 size: 19 residues. In DNA, the CDR3 is TGTGCCAGCAGTTCGAGCCCGGGACAGGGGGAGAGTAGCAATCAGCCCCAGCATTTT. Its translation: CASSSSPGQGESSNQPQHF. Together with reference TRBV28 and TRBJ1-5, the CDR3 gives the full variable domain: DVKVTQSSRYLVKRTGEKVFLECVQDMDHENMFWYRQDPGLGLRLIYFSYDVKMKEKGDIPEGYSVSREKKERFSLILESASTNQTSMYLCASSSSPGQGESSNQPQHFGDGTRLSIL.

V usage is TRBV7-8 and J usage is TRBJ2-7; 8 nucleotides agree with TRBD2. The germline CDR1 and CDR2 sequences are SGHVS and FQNEAQ. The ends lost 5 bases at V and 4 bases at J; junction bases unmatched: 16. This CDR3 is built from 17 residues. DNA of the CDR3: TGTGCCAGCAGCCTCATAGCGGGACCTTCCCAGATTTACGAGCAGTACGTC. Translated: CASSLIAGPSQIYEQYV.

This clone was counted between two and nine times. The genes are TRBV24-1 and TRBJ2-1; 8 bases are shared with TRBD2. V dropped 3 bases and J dropped 4; count of bases not matched to a gene: 7. Looked up from germline, CDR1 is KGHDR and CDR2 is SFDVKD. This CDR3 spans 16 amino acids. This chain's CDR3 is CATSDRTSRNYNEQFF. The DNA of the CDR3 is TGTGCCACCAGTGATCGGACTAGCCGTAATTACAATGAGCAGTTCTTC.

V and J are TRBV7-2 and TRBJ2-1, with 11 nucleotides matching TRBD2. CDR1 and CDR2 (germline): SGHTA, FQGNSA. V trimming: 5 bases; J trimming: 2 bases; junction bases outside the gene matches: 11. The CDR3 is 18 residues long. Written as DNA, the CDR3 is TGTGCCAGCAGCAAAGGGGCCCTTAGCGGGAGGGCCTACAATGAGCAGTTCTTC. It translates to CASSKGALSGRAYNEQFF.

The chain is built from TRBV19 and TRBJ1-2; 7 bases align to TRBD1. There are 12 residues in the CDR3. Trimming cost V 4 bases and J 10 bases; bases outside gene matches: 6. CDR1 and CDR2 from the germline V gene are LNHDA and SQIVND (reference sequence). The CDR3 here is CASSTQTGYYTF. CDR3 bases: TGTGCCAGTAGTACCCAGACAGGGTACTACACCTTC.

The CDR3: CAWRPGLYTEAFF. Written as DNA, the CDR3 is TGTGCCTGGAGACCGGGACTTTACACTGAAGCTTTCTTT. This chain joins TRBV30 and TRBJ1-1; D possibly corresponds to TRBD1 (5 bases). The CDR3 has 13 amino acids. V lost 3 bases and J lost 3, with 11 bases in between. From germline, CDR1 is GTSNPN and CDR2 SVGIG (reference sequence).

This sequence joins TRBV20-1 and TRBJ1-2, with no clear D. Trimming left V 2 bases short and J 5 bases short, with 6 bases between. Germline CDR1 is DFQATT and CDR2 is SNEGSKA (reference sequence). The CDR3 sequence is 11 residues long. The CDR3 protein is CSARQKYGYTF. The CDR3 DNA follows: TGCAGTGCTAGACAGAAGTATGGCTACACCTTC.

The rearrangement uses TRBV7-3 and TRBJ1-1; tentative D call: TRBD1 (6 bases). This CDR3 contains 15 residues. V was trimmed by 1 base and J by 5 bases, leaving 14 bases between them. Germline values: CDR1 SGHTA, CDR2 FQGTGA. The CDR3 DNA follows: TGTGCCAGCAGCTTAAGTCCCTTAGGGACAACTGAAGCTTTCTTT. Translation: CASSLSPLGTTEAFF.